The table lists the clone carrying this TCR beta chain with many counts. Its antigen is unidentified. This sample was included in a study of T cell responses to AZD1222 COVID-19 vaccine. V was clipped by 5 bases and J by 5 bases; unmatched bases: 6. The V gene's germline CDR1 is SEHNR and CDR2 FQNEAQ (reference sequence). The CDR3 loop spans 14 amino acids. Profiled with immunoSEQ multiplex PCR; TCRdb holds only in-frame clones, not every one. The data show 150,000 to 200,000 clones, less than 95% seen once. Whole-study findings and limits: An increase in Spike-specific TCR breadth and depth was observed after two AZD1222 doses. White British people made up most donors, females outnumbered males, and clonal diversity was possibly underestimated. Along spike, vaccine-associated CD4 TCRs were found throughout, with dominance at 160-218 and 743-854. Reportedly, nearly half the spike-specific TCRs target unmutated variant regions.

The chain recombines TRBV7-9 with TRBJ1-1; 9 nucleotides agree with TRBD1. This clonotype was obtained from an adult who received the AZD1222 COVID-19 vaccine. Material: peripheral blood, obtained 28 days after the second AZD1222 dose. The CDR3 loop reads CASSAQGTGTEAFF. For the CDR3, the DNA is TGTGCCAGCAGCGCCCAGGGGACAGGGACTGAAGCTTTCTTT.